The 18 T cell receptor beta chains reported below all come from one sample, sequenced in a study of T cells in Graves' hyperthyroidism and ophthalmopathy. Amplification of TCR beta CDR3 regions used RNA as the template. The HTBI set primed first-round TCR CDR3 RT-PCR. MiXCR, run by TCRdb on the multiplex PCR reads, gives a single entry per CDR3 protein. This table has under 700,000 distinct CDR3 sequences, approximately 15% appearing once. The specimen sequenced was blood. The origin of the receptors is a woman aged 18-29 years with Graves' hyperthyroidism.

As to this clonotype: Since a much larger clone is just one base distant, this may be a read error. The chain carries TRBV6-1 and TRBJ2-5; 8 bases agree with TRBD1. Looked up from germline, CDR1 is MNHNS and CDR2 is SASEGT. The CDR3 has 17 residues. The CDR3 reads CANSPLRADRAKETQYF. For the CDR3, the DNA is TGTGCCAACAGTCCCCTGCGAGCGGACAGGGCTAAAGAGACCCAGTACTTC.

This clonotype was observed many times. The chain uses TRBV29-1 and TRBJ1-4; no firm D call. Per the germline V gene, CDR1 is SQVTM and CDR2 is ANQGSEA. The CDR3 runs to 11 residues. V dropped 5 bases and J dropped 8 bases, with 9 bases sitting between them. The CDR3 DNA reads TGCAGCGTTAATTTCGGGGAAAAACTGTTTTTT. Translating it yields CSVNFGEKLFF.

The chain links TRBV6-2 or TRBV6-3 to TRBJ2-1; 11 nucleotides agree with TRBD1. The CDR3 has 13 amino acids. Per the germline V gene, CDR1 is MNHEY and CDR2 is SVGEGT. Losses at the gene ends were 6 bases for V and 9 bases for J; bases not matched to a gene: 4. The CDR3 nucleotides read TGTGCCAGCAGGAGGGACAGGGGGAGTGAGCAGTTCTTC. Amino acids: CASRRDRGSEQFF.

The chain has TRBV20-1 and TRBJ2-7; possibly TRBD1 for D (6 bases). V shed 5 bases and J shed 2 bases, with 13 bases lying between them. Germline V gives CDR1 DFQATT, CDR2 SNEGSKA (reference sequence). The CDR3 sequence is 13 residues long. CDR3 residues: CSAGRQEPYEQYF. CDR3 bases: TGCAGTGCTGGGCGACAGGAACCCTACGAGCAGTACTTC.

This clonotype was recorded at least ten times. The DNA for the CDR3 is TGTGCCAGCAGTCTTCCGGAGGCCCTTAGAAACAATGAGCAGTTCTTC. Amino acids: CASSLPEALRNNEQFF. V usage is TRBV28 and J usage is TRBJ2-1; TRBD2 might be the D (5 bases). This CDR3 has 16 amino acids. Germline assignment: CDR1 MDHEN and CDR2 SYDVKM. The V end lost 5 bases, the J end lost 5 bases, and 19 bases lay between the germline ends.

This clonotype was counted a few times. V usage is TRBV28 and J usage is TRBJ2-1; a possible D gene is TRBD2 (5 bases). CDR3 length: 15 amino acids. Germline CDR1 is MDHEN and CDR2 is SYDVKM. The germline V and J ends were trimmed by 8 bases and 5 bases, with 19 bases remaining between them. As DNA, the CDR3 is TGTGCCAGCTCCACGGGGTTCAGTTACGACAATGAGCAGTTCTTC. It specifies CASSTGFSYDNEQFF.

This clonotype came up a few times. The chain has TRBV11-3 and TRBJ1-5; 8 bases fit TRBD1. The CDR3 contains 14 residues. Germline V gives CDR1 SGHNT, CDR2 YENEEA. Germline trimming cut 4 bases from V and 12 bases from J; bases unmatched to any gene: 11. The CDR3 loop is CASSYRDRTQLQHF. In DNA form, the CDR3 reads TGTGCCAGCAGCTACCGGGACAGGACGCAACTCCAGCATTTT.

In this sample, this clonotype turned up many times. The chain couples TRBV6-1 to TRBJ1-5, with unresolved D. CDR1 is MNHNS and CDR2 is SASEGT in the germline V gene. Trimming shortened V by 8 bases and J by 4 bases, and 21 bases separated the two germline ends. CDR3 length equals 16 residues. CDR3 sequence (DNA): TGTGCCAGCCTACCACTTCACAGCGGGCGGAATCAGCCCCAGCATTTT. It yields the protein CASLPLHSGRNQPQHF.

This clonotype was picked up a small number of times. The rearrangement uses TRBV20-1 and TRBJ2-3, with D perhaps being TRBD1 or TRBD2 (5 bases each). This CDR3 comprises 17 residues. The germline V and J ends were trimmed by 3 bases and 3 bases, with 22 bases remaining between them. Germline-derived CDR1 and CDR2 are DFQATT and SNEGSKA (reference sequence). As DNA, the CDR3 is TGCAGTGCTAGTTTAGGGGCTAGCAAGGGTGGGACAGATACGCAGTATTTT. Amino acid sequence: CSASLGASKGGTDTQYF.

The V and J genes are TRBV30 and TRBJ1-5; TRBD1 matches 7 bases. V lost 1 base to trimming and J lost 6 bases; unmatched junction nucleotides: 3. Germline V gene data show CDR1 as GTSNPN and CDR2 as SVGIG (reference sequence). This CDR3 spans 13 amino acids. For the CDR3, the DNA is TGTGCCTGGAGTGACAGGGGTATTCAGCCCCAGCATTTT. Amino acid sequence: CAWSDRGIQPQHF.

This clonotype occurred many times. The chain employs TRBV2 and TRBJ1-2; 7 positions agree with TRBD1. Trimming cost V 8 bases and J 0 bases; bases outside gene matches: 12. The CDR3 runs to 16 residues. Germline lookup yields CDR1 SNHLY and CDR2 FYNNEI. The CDR3 sequence: CASLLPGTEANYGYTF. The CDR3 DNA follows: TGTGCCAGCTTGTTGCCTGGGACAGAAGCTAACTATGGCTACACCTTC.

This rearrangement joins TRBV19 to TRBJ2-1; 10 bases are a match to TRBD2. Per germline, CDR1 LNHDA and CDR2 SQIVND (reference sequence). Trimming removed 3 bases from V and 9 bases from J; junction bases left unmatched: 8. CDR3 length equals 15 residues. As DNA, the CDR3 is TGTGCCAGTAGTATGCCTAGCGGGGGAGCCGGTGAGCAGTTCTTC. Amino acids: CASSMPSGGAGEQFF.

Written as DNA, the CDR3 is TGTGCCAGTAGTATCGGACTAGCGGGTTACAATGAGCAGTTCTTC. Protein: CASSIGLAGYNEQFF. The V gene is TRBV19, the J gene TRBJ2-1; 11 bases agree with TRBD2. Germline V gene lookup returns CDR1 LNHDA and CDR2 SQIVND (reference sequence). V shed 3 bases, J shed 4 bases, and the junction held 2 bases outside the gene matches. The CDR3 runs to 15 residues.

This clonotype was found many times. The CDR3 DNA is TGCAGTGCTAGAGATGCGGGCCAGGGGGCCTACAATGAGCAGTTCTTC. Translation: CSARDAGQGAYNEQFF. The J gene is TRBJ2-1, the V gene TRBV20-1; 7 nucleotides line up with TRBD1. J gave up 2 bases and V 0 bases, and 7 bases lay outside the gene matches. CDR1 and CDR2 from the germline V gene are DFQATT and SNEGSKA (reference sequence). The CDR3 consists of 16 residues.

The chain couples TRBV5-1 to TRBJ1-4; TRBD1 might be the D (5 bases). This CDR3 has 15 residues. V shed 0 bases and J shed 4 bases, with 10 bases lying between them. Per the germline V gene, CDR1 is SGHRS and CDR2 is YFSETQ. Written as DNA, the CDR3 is TGCGCCAGCAGCTTGGGACACGGGGGTAATGAAAAACTGTTTTTT. Translating gives CASSLGHGGNEKLFF.

This chain joins TRBV9 and TRBJ2-4; 8 nucleotides match TRBD1. CDR1 and CDR2 (germline): SGDLS, YYNGEE. The CDR3 length is 15 residues. Trimming took 4 bases from V and 2 from J; bases not matched to a gene: 5. The CDR3 DNA reads as TGTGCCAGCAGCTCAGGGGGCGCGACCAAAAACATTCAGTACTTC. Residues: CASSSGGATKNIQYF.

In this sample, this clonotype turned up a few times. The chain carries TRBV12-3 or TRBV12-4 and TRBJ2-4, with 11 bases identical to TRBD1. The CDR3 runs to 16 residues. With V trimmed by 2 bases and J by 2 bases, 2 bases remained unmatched. As DNA, the CDR3 is TGTGCCAGCAGTTTATTGGACAGGGGGCCCAAAAACATTCAGTACTTC. It specifies CASSLLDRGPKNIQYF.

This chain connects TRBV7-9 to TRBJ1-1, with 7 bases matching TRBD1. The germline V gene encodes CDR1 SEHNR and CDR2 FQNEAQ (reference sequence). This CDR3 is built from 14 residues. The J segment lost 4 bases and the V segment lost 5 bases, leaving 7 bases of the junction unmatched. In nucleotides, the CDR3 is TGTGCCAGCAGCAATACAGGGGCAGCCACTGAAGCTTTCTTT. Protein product: CASSNTGAATEAFF.